These T cell receptor beta chains were read from a single sample in a study of cytomegalovirus exposure and HLA in healthy donors. Generated by immunoSEQ multiplex PCR, the TCRdb table keeps only in-frame clones and is missing some. There are 140,000 to 150,000 clones in the sample; 80% occur only once, and roughly 4.5% lies in the top ten. The sample taken for sequencing was PBMCs. The receptors stem from a middle-aged man in good health and CMV-seronegative. CDR3s include the opening cysteine and the closing phenylalanine or tryptophan. D genes are given only for firm matches. Not all rows give a size; the values are once, few, many and, for expanded clones, a class.

TRBV5-1	-	-	TRBJ1-1	TGCGCCAGCAGTCTAATGTCACGGGACTTTAGGTCGGACACTGAAGCTTTCTTT	CASSLMSRDFRSDTEAFF
TRBV5-1	-	-	TRBJ1-1	TGCGCCAGCAGCTTGGTAGGGACAACTATGAACACTGAAGCTTTCTTT	CASSLVGTTMNTEAFF
TRBV5-3	TRBD1	few	TRBJ2-7	TGTGCCAGAAGCGGGACAGGAGCTTACGAGCAGTACTTC	CARSGTGAYEQYF
TRBV4-1	TRBD1	-	TRBJ1-3	TGCGCCAGCAGCCACGGACAGGGGGTCTCCGGAAACACCATATATTTT	CASSHGQGVSGNTIYF
TRBV5-1	-	-	TRBJ2-2	TGCGCCAGCCAAACAGGGTATCCACCCGGGGAGCTGTTTTTT	CASQTGYPPGELFF
TRBV2	-	-	TRBJ2-2	TGTGCCAGCAGTGACCTCATCCGGGGGGAGCTGTTTTTT	CASSDLIRGELFF
TRBV6-6	TRBD2	-	TRBJ2-6	TGTGCCAGCATGGGAGGGGCTGGGGCCAACGTCCTGACTTTC	CASMGGAGANVLTF
TRBV11-2	-	-	TRBJ1-1	TGTGCCAGCAGCTTAGATCCTAACACTGAAGCTTTCTTT	CASSLDPNTEAFF
TRBV10-3	-	-	TRBJ2-7	TGTGCCATCAGTGAGTCTCTTACTAGTAACGAGCAGTACTTC	CAISESLTSNEQYF
TRBV4-3	TRBD2	-	TRBJ2-1	TGCGCCAGCAGCCAGACTAGCGGGGGGGCGGCGTACAATGAGCAGTTCTTC	CASSQTSGGAAYNEQFF
TRBV28	TRBD2	few	TRBJ2-3	TGTGCCAGCAGTCCCTCCGGGACTAGTAAAGATACGCAGTATTTT	CASSPSGTSKDTQYF
TRBV27	-	-	TRBJ1-6	TGTGCCAGCAGTTTAGGCAGCCGCCGGGGTAATTCACCCCTCCACTTT	CASSLGSRRGNSPLHF
TRBV5-1	TRBD1	-	TRBJ1-5	TGCGCCAGCAGCATCGGGACAGGGCAGGACCAGCCCCAGCATTTT	CASSIGTGQDQPQHF
TRBV4-1	-	once	TRBJ1-2	TGCGCCAGCAGCCAAGGGACACAGAATGGCTACACCTTC	CASSQGTQNGYTF
TRBV29-1	-	-	TRBJ1-3	TGCAGCGTTGAATACGCAGCGGGAAACACCATATATTTT	CSVEYAAGNTIYF
TRBV2	-	-	TRBJ2-1	TGTGCCAGCAGTGAAGCGCTTGGAGTCAATGAGCAGTTCTTC	CASSEALGVNEQFF
TRBV19	-	-	TRBJ2-7	TGTGCCAGTAGTAGCCAGGACAACTACGAGCAGTACTTC	CASSSQDNYEQYF
TRBV2	-	-	TRBJ1-5	TGTGCCAGCAGTGAACCTCAGTCTGGGCCCCAGCATTTT	CASSEPQSGPQHF
TRBV11-2	-	few	TRBJ2-7	TGTGCCAGCAGCCCATCCGGGACACAACGGCAGTACTTC	CASSPSGTQRQYF
TRBV9	TRBD2	-	TRBJ2-1	TGTGCCAGCACCCGGGTGGGAGGGGCTAATGAGCAGTTCTTC	CASTRVGGANEQFF
TRBV9	-	-	TRBJ1-2	TGTGCCAGCAGCGTAGACGGCTATGGCTACACCTTC	CASSVDGYGYTF
TRBV25-1	TRBD1	once	TRBJ2-3	TGTGCCAGCAGTGGGGACCTGACAGGGGTGTGGACCGGTACGCAGTATTTT	CASSGDLTGVWTGTQYF